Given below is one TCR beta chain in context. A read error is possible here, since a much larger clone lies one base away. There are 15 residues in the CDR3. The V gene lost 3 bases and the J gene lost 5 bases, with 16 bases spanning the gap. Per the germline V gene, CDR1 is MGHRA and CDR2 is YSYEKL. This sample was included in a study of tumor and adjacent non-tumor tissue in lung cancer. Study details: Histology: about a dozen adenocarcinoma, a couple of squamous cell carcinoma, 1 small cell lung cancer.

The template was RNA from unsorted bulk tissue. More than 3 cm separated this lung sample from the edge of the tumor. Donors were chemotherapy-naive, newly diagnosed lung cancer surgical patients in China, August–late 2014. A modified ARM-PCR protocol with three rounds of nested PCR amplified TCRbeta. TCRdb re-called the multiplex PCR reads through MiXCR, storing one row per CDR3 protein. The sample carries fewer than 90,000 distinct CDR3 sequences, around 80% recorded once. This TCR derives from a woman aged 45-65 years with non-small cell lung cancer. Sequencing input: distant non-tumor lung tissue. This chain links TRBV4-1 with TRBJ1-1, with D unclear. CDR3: CASSHVDGLRTEAFF. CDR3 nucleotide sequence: TGCGCCAGCAGCCACGTAGACGGCTTGAGGACTGAAGCTTTCTTT.